This TCR beta chain was captured by sequencing in a study of blood T cell repertoires in COVID-19. Study details: Italy, Spain and the United States were the sources of the convalescent and acute COVID-19 samples. Sources were T cells, B-cell-depleted T cells, or PBMCs; the material itself was cDNA or gDNA.

In the source study's methods: Reference gene primer amplification in the assay estimated nucleated cell counts. The assay was immunoSEQ multiplex PCR, and TCRdb's table has in-frame clones only and misses some. V, J and clone size were drawn from that table, and D and trimming were deduced from the DNA. The sample lists 100,000 to 150,000 clones; roughly 79% were seen once. The junction had 10 bases not matched to a gene; V was cut back by 0 bases and J by 10 bases. CDR3 length: 15 amino acids. Germline CDR1 SGHRS, CDR2 YFSETQ. Sequenced input: peripheral blood. The source of this sequence is a human donor in a cohort sampled during active COVID-19. V is TRBV5-1 and J is TRBJ2-1, with 7 bases fitting TRBD2. DNA of the CDR3: TGCGCCAGCAGCTTGGCTGCAGCGGGAACCGGGGAGCAGTTCTTC. Translating it yields CASSLAAAGTGEQFF. Full variable domain (missing parts from reference TRBV5-1 and TRBJ2-1): KAGVTQTPRYLIKTRGQQVTLSCSPISGHRSVSWYQQTPGQGLQFLFEYFSETQRNKGNFPGRFSGRQFSNSRSEMNVSTLELGDSALYLCASSLAAAGTGEQFFGPGTRLTVL.